This record looks at one T cell receptor beta chain sequence and its context. This CDR3 has 15 residues. After removal of 4 bases from V and 2 bases from J, the junction contained 6 bases not matched to a gene. Looked up from germline, CDR1 is SGHRS and CDR2 is YFSETQ. This record belongs to a study of blood T cell repertoires in COVID-19. On the study more broadly: The United States, Italy and Spain were the sources of the acute and convalescent COVID-19 samples.

Assay: immunoSEQ multiplex PCR; the TCRdb copy retains only in-frame clones and omits some. The table records roughly 210,000 clones, 87% of them present only once. The TCR originated in a man aged 25 to 40 in a cohort exposed to, infected with or recovered from COVID-19 (not recorded which). The gene calls are TRBV5-1 and TRBJ2-7, with TRBD1 matching 10 bases. The sample consisted of PBMCs or T cells enriched from blood (not recorded which). CDR3 DNA: TGCGCCAGCAGCGAAGGGACAGGGGCACCCTACGAGCAGTACTTC. Its translation is CASSEGTGAPYEQYF. Looking up the rest from reference TRBV5-1 and TRBJ2-7 gives the full variable domain: KAGVTQTPRYLIKTRGQQVTLSCSPISGHRSVSWYQQTPGQGLQFLFEYFSETQRNKGNFPGRFSGRQFSNSRSEMNVSTLELGDSALYLCASSEGTGAPYEQYFGPGTRLTVT.